This entry concerns a single T cell receptor (beta chain). Its antigen is still unknown. Nothing much larger sits one base from this clone, and base qualities are not available. The sample originates from a study of cytomegalovirus exposure and HLA in healthy donors (dated by TCRdb to 2016 to 2017). Notes on the research overall: According to an earlier analysis of several hundred of the donors, roughly 180 million T cells yielded 117 million unique TCR beta sequences and more than 250 Gb of sequence data. The later analysis used no new phenotypic data to find candidate immune exposures, relying instead on TCR beta sequences and their occurrence across donors. About 310 gigabases of sequencing data and approximately 85 million unique TCR sequences were included in an early release covering roughly 600 HLA-typed donors. Alongside the repertoire data, information on donor age, sex, ethnicity and CMV serostatus was compiled. High-throughput TCR immunosequencing, statistical association of individual TCRs with disease status, and machine learning were combined to predict cytomegalovirus infection status. In addition to the first cohort of around 670 subjects, a separate validation cohort of around 110 different subjects was used. Using immunosequencing, the study profiled T cell repertoires from fewer than 700 subjects and related those repertoires to cytomegalovirus serostatus. Every discovery cohort repertoire had been produced on one sequencing platform. A later genetic analysis used genome-wide SNP genotypes for about 65% of the 666 donors, treating that subset as a discovery cohort. The study aimed to test whether signatures of past pathogen exposure could be identified by cataloging public T cell receptors. The number of typed donors differed by locus: about 620-640 for A, B, C, DRB1 and DQB1; 500 to 550 for DQA1; approximately 600 for DPA1; and 400 to 480 for DPB1. Among about 400 genotyped donors of the cohort, an average of approximately 200,000 unique TCR beta nucleotide sequences was sequenced per donor, of which approximately 18% were non-productive. In an earlier analysis of several hundred of the donors, high-throughput TCR beta sequencing was used to judge whether each TCR beta V gene segment behaved as functional or pseudogenic. Several DR-DQ haplotypes were treated as single units for association and clustering because of strong linkage in the cohort. HLA typing included class I and class II loci at four-digit resolution. The genetic ancestry cluster associated with self-reported Caucasian donors included 81% of the roughly 390 genotyped donors. To study patterns of TCR occurrence, a later analysis re-analyzed previously published TCR beta repertoires from under 750 donors and added high-resolution HLA genotyping. Broad study findings and their caveats: In a later analysis, about 16,000 TCR beta sequences were associated with specific HLA alleles at a false discovery rate of 0.05. The study listed 150 to 200 TCR beta chains as associated with cytomegalovirus. Assigning TCR associations to individual alleles was difficult when HLA alleles, especially DR and DQ, strongly co-occurred. In a later analysis, the rate of TCR association differed among HLA loci, with DRB1 alleles having the most associated TCRs and HLA-C alleles having the fewest. Some IMGT-functional V segments, including TRBV6-2 and TRBV6-3, could not be told apart with the 87-base-pair reads, so those segments were excluded. The authors suggested that the approach could potentially be generalized to other disease states and immunological phenotypes. Linkage disequilibrium might explain the correlated functional status among segregating V segments, but an unknown experimental factor could not be excluded. Because HLA typing was missing for some donors at each locus, association tests included only the typed subset. Most CMV-associated TCR beta chains appeared to be HLA-restricted in a later analysis, and the HLA associations seemed to be driven largely by CMV exposure. About 15 rarely observed V segments, including chromosome 9 orphons, were excluded from the earlier analysis of almost 600 of the donors because counts were too low. In a later analysis, HLA-associated TCR beta chains were found to be more clonally expanded and to have lower generation probabilities than equally common non-associated chains. In a later genetic analysis, a missense DCLRE1C variant was associated with V-gene and J-gene trimming of TCR beta chains, and the association was replicated in an independent cohort. In an earlier analysis of 450 to 750 of the donors, most TCR beta V segments appeared in productive rearrangements about 90% or about 30% of the time, broadly matching IMGT annotations. Across donors, most TCR sequences were observed very rarely, whereas some public TCRs were present in many individuals. The cohort was sequenced for TCR beta chains only, and without alpha or paired-chain data the features that could be detected were limited. The only immune exposure information available for the cohort was CMV serostatus. A few of the identified cytomegalovirus-associated TCR beta chains were confirmed in vitro to be specific for cytomegalovirus antigens. A further reported finding was that TCR beta sequences accurately predicted the HLA-A and HLA-B alleles for most subjects in the first cohort. A group of highly shared sequence variants was considered likely to be a technical artifact of the sequencing pipeline. In a later analysis, several top co-occurrence clusters were reported to appear linked to parvovirus B19, influenza, CMV and Epstein-Barr virus. The classifier was reported to diagnose cytomegalovirus status with high specificity and sensitivity in both the original cohort and the validation cohort. Sequencing depth was assumed to be roughly uniform across donors in the presence/absence analyses, though that assumption may not hold. A later genetic analysis reported fewer N-insertions in productive TCRs among donors in an Asian-associated ancestry cluster than the roughly 640-donor mean.

V and J lose 2 bases and 4 bases, and a span of 7 bases separates them. For CDR1 and CDR2, the germline V gene (reference sequence) lists WNHNN and SYGVQD. The CDR3 sequence holds 13 residues, the cysteine and phenylalanine included. Left in the record is the CDR3 DNA by itself, 39 bases read in frame from the first base. The method behind the library was the immunoSEQ multiplex PCR assay. For the multiplex PCR, a mixture combining 60 forward primers for TCR Vbeta segments and 13 reverse primers for TCR Jbeta segments was used. A multiplex PCR assay on genomic DNA amplified the CDR3 region of rearranged TCR beta genes. Amplified TCR beta libraries were sequenced as 87-base-pair reads on the Illumina HiSeq System. As for the original processing: In a later analysis, some 80 million unique TCR beta chains were counted across the roughly 610 repertoires, and approximately 9.9 million of these chains were shared by at least two donors. Raw reads were error-corrected and collapsed into unique sequences by a nearest-neighbor algorithm in which closely related sequences were merged to remove PCR and sequencing errors. To assign V, D and J gene segments, CDR3 sequences were aligned to IMGT reference sequences. For a sequence to be retained, a match of at least six nucleotides was required to both a V gene segment and a J gene segment. A rearrangement was called productive if the CDR3 had no stop codons and remained in frame with V and J, and every other rearrangement was called non-productive. CDR3 was defined according to IMGT convention as the region running from the second conserved V-encoded cysteine to the conserved J-encoded phenylalanine. Sequences without an unambiguous match to a single V gene segment were excluded from the earlier analysis of about 600 of the donors. An earlier analysis of several hundred of the donors classified V segments as functional when productive rearrangements were above 56.7% and as segregating when the standard deviation between donors was above 5%. A statistical classification framework was developed to diagnose cytomegalovirus status using the catalog of TCR beta chain sequences. A later analysis assigned V and J genes by comparing TCR nucleotide sequences with IMGT/GENE-DB human TR gene sequences. Using the TCRdist pipeline, a later analysis assigned CDR3 sequences along with most-parsimonious VDJ recombination scenarios. In a later analysis, every TCR beta chain was defined by the combination of its CDR3 amino acid sequence and its V-gene family, and reads without a unique V-gene family were dropped. As a way to deal with suspected cross-contamination and a sequencing artifact, a later analysis dropped approximately 570 nucleotide sequences that were highly shared and had low generation probability. In a later analysis, a clonal expansion index for each public chain was calculated from normalized within-repertoire ranks of inferred template counts. In a later analysis, generation probabilities were computed using a VDJ recombination model fitted to out-of-frame rearrangements, and the results were checked against IGoR. In a later analysis, hypergeometric tests were used to score TCR-TCR, TCR-HLA and TCR-CMV co-occurrence, with a repertoire-size bias correction applied to TCR pairs. In a later analysis, false discovery rates were estimated by permuting HLA or CMV assignments 20 times. A later analysis grouped co-occurring TCRs with DBSCAN, adding TCRdist sequence similarity when clustering within HLA-allele-positive subsets. Repertoires with fewer than 30,000 or more than 120,000 public chains were left out of co-occurrence clustering, as were about 5 repertoires with anomalous nucleotide sharing. What TCRdb holds here is the immuneACCESS table cut down to in-frame rearrangements. Part of the clones is not present; checked against another copy, under half of the missing clones reflect an unresolved V gene, and the others are unexplained. V and J calls and clone size are given by that table; D and trimming were obtained from the DNA. The table for this sample lists some 52,000 clones; 65% to 80% of them were counted only once. Of the sample, about 9.7% is held by the ten largest clones.

The cohort consisted of 666 healthy bone marrow donors. All cohort members were sampled while nominally healthy, although unrecorded immune exposures were likely present. The donor tested CMV seronegative, placing the donor among the 300 to 400 seronegative members of the cohort. Each donor provided a peripheral blood sample, and peripheral blood mononuclear cells were used for TCR beta sequencing. The Qiagen DNeasy Blood Extraction Kit was used to extract genomic DNA from the blood cell samples. This receptor chain uses TRBV10-1 and TRBJ2-3, with the D gene call left open. This clonotype was sampled from a woman aged 45-59 years in good health and CMV-seronegative. Material: PBMCs. The CDR3 protein: CASSERSADTQYF. The DNA sequence is TGCGCCAGCAGTGAGCGGTCGGCAGATACGCAGTATTTT.